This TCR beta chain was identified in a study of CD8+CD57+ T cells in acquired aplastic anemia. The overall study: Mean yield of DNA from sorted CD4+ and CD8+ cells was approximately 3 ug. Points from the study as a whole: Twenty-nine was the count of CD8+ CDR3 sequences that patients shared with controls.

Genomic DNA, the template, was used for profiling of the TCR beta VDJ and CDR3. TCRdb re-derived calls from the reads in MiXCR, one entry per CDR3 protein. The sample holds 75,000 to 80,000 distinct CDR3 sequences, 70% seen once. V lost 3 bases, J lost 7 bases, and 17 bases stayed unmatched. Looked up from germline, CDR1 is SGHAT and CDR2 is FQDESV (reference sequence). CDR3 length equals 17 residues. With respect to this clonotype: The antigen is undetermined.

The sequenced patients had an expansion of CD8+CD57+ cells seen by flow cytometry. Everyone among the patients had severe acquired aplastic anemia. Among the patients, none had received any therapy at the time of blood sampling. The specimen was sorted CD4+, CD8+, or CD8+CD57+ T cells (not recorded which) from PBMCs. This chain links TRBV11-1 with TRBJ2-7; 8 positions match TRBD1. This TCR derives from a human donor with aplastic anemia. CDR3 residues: CASSFYSDRVEGGEQYF. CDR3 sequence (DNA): TGTGCCAGCAGCTTTTACTCGGACAGGGTGGAAGGAGGTGAGCAGTACTTC.